The entry below gives a single T cell receptor beta chain sequence along with its context. It lacks a known antigen. No qualities accompany the bases; no much larger clone lies one base away. The CDR3 regions of human TCRbeta chains were analyzed by immunosequencing. For the original study's pipeline: TCRs in the repertoires were matched against a reference library of SARS-CoV-2-specific TCRs that had been generated with the MIRA antigen-specificity platform. Breadth was defined as the fraction of unique TCRs that were SARS-CoV-2-associated, and depth was defined as the fraction of total T cells that were SARS-CoV-2-associated. Using the MIRA data, each spike-specific TCR was assigned both to the spike region to which the TCR was reactive and to a CD4 or CD8 class. Log10-transformed breadth and depth values were compared by one-way ANOVA with Sidak's multiple comparisons tests. This immuneACCESS table, as held by TCRdb, lists in-frame sequences with V and J called but not all clones. Of the missing ones, under half trace to an unresolved V gene in checked studies; the others have no known cause. V and J calls and clone size come straight from that table; D and trimming were deduced from the DNA. Present in this sample are about 150,000 clones, about 90% of which were seen just once. The ten largest clones represent roughly 6% of the sample.

This sample was taken from a study of T cell responses to AZD1222 COVID-19 vaccine (dated by TCRdb to the early 2020s). For the wider study: A total of more than 230 trial participants underwent TCR sequencing, of whom some 210 received two doses of AZD1222 and around 25 received two doses of the MenACWY control vaccine. Trial participants were enrolled into age subgroups of 18-55, 56-69 and 70-plus years, which contained 148, 28 and 57 TCR-sequenced participants, respectively. Summary of the overall study and its limitations: Participants were mostly white British, with more females than males. The authors suggested clonal diversity may have been underestimated. The 56-69-year group was small, and its depth increase did not reach significance, likely because of low power. Reportedly, close to half of the unique spike-specific TCRs recognized epitopes lying outside the regions that are mutated in the B.1.351 and B.1.1.7 variants. Because no day 14 peak-response samples were available, repertoires were characterized only after the peak T cell response. CD4 TCRs associated with the vaccine covered the entire spike protein, and the dominant responses were in regions 160-218 and 743-854. A significant rise in spike-specific TCR breadth and depth was observed after two AZD1222 doses relative to day 0 and relative to MenACWY recipients. Conclusions about previously exposed vaccinees are limited, since just a handful of AZD1222 recipients were seropositive for SARS-CoV-2 at baseline.

In the paper's terms, the time point label means: about 28 days (+/-7) after the second vaccine dose. AZD1222 recipients with second doses at about 4 weeks or about 12 weeks were pooled, because spike-specific TCR depth and breadth did not differ between schedules. Vaccinee samples were obtained from the UK trials COV001 and COV002, which included a single-blind randomized controlled phase 2/3 trial of AZD1222 (ChAdOx1 nCoV-19) in healthy adults. For TCRbeta chain sequencing, PBMC samples were collected from trial participants at day 0 and at day 28 after the second dose. This receptor was taken from an adult who received the AZD1222 COVID-19 vaccine. Sequencing used peripheral blood, obtained 28 days after the second AZD1222 dose.

The CDR3 corresponds to CASREMETQYF. The nucleotides are TGTGCCAGCAGGGAGATGGAGACCCAGTACTTC. The V and J segments used are TRBV6-5 and TRBJ2-5; no confident D gene assignment can be made. A distance of 7 bases separates the germline ends of V and J, which lose 6 bases and 5 bases respectively. Inclusive of the bounding cysteine and phenylalanine, the CDR3 is 11 residues long. Only the CDR3 DNA is retained, 33 bases long and in frame from the first base. Via the germline V gene, CDR1 is MNHEY and CDR2 SVGAGI.